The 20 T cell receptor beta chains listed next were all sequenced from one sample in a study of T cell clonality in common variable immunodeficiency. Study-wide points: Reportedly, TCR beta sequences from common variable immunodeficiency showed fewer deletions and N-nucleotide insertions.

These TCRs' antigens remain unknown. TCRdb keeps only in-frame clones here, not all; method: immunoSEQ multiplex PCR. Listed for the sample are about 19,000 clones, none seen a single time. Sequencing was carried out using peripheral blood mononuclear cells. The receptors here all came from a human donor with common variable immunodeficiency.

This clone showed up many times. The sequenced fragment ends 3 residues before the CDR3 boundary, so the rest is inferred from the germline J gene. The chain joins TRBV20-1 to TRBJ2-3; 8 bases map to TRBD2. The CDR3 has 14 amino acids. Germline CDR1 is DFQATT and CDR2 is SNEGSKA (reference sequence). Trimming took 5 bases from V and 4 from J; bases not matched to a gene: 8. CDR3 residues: CSAPGLAGPDTQYF. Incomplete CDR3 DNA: TGCAGTGCTCCCGGACTAGCCGGGCCAGATACG.

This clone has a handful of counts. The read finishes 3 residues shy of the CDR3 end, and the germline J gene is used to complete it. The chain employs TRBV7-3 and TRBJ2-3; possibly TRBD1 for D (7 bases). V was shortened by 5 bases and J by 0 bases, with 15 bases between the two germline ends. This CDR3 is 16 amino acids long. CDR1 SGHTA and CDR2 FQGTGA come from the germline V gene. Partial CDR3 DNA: TGTGCCAGCAGCCCCGGGCGGGACAGAAGCACAGATACG. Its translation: CASSPGRDRSTDT. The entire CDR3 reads CASSPGRDRSTDTQYF. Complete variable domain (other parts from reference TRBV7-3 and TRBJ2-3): GAGVSQTPSNKVTEKGKYVELRCDPISGHTALYWYRQSLGQGPEFLIYFQGTGAADDSGLPNDRFFAVRPEGSVSTLKIQRTERGDSAVYLCASSPGRDRSTDTQYFGPGTRLTVL.

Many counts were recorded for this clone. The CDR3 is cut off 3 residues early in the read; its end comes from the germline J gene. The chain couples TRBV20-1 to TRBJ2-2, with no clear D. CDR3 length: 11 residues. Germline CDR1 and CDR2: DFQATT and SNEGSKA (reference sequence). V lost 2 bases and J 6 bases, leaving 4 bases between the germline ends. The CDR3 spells CSARSAGELFF. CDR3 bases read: TGCAGTGCTAGATCGGCCGGGGAG.

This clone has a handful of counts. CDR3 in amino acids: CSARDPVRQGGFYEQYF. CDR3 DNA, as far as it was read: TGCAGTGCTAGAGATCCCGTTCGACAGGGGGGTTTTTACGAG. The rearrangement uses TRBV20-1 and TRBJ2-7; TRBD1 matches at 9 bases. From the germline J gene comes the end of the CDR3, since the read stops 3 residues before it. CDR3 length: 17 amino acids. Trimming took 0 bases from V and 4 from J; bases not matched to a gene: 13. Per germline, CDR1 DFQATT and CDR2 SNEGSKA (reference sequence).

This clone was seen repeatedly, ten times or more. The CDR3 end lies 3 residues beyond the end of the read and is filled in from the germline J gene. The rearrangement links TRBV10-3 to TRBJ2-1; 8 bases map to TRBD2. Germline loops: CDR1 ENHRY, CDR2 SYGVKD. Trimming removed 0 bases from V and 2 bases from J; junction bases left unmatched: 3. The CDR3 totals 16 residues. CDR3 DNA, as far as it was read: TGTGCCATCAGTGAGTCGAGCGGGGGAACCTACAATGAG. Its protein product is CAISESSGGTYNE. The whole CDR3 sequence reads CAISESSGGTYNEQFF.

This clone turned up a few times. The CDR3 spells CASSIRLAGEQFF. Incomplete CDR3 DNA: TGTGCCAGTAGTATTCGCCTAGCCGGTGAG. This chain uses TRBV19 with TRBJ2-1; tentatively, D is TRBD2 (5 bases). The read ends 3 residues early relative to the CDR3; the germline J gene fills the gap. The CDR3 totals 13 residues. Germline V gene data show CDR1 as LNHDA and CDR2 as SQIVND (reference sequence). The V end was cut by 3 bases, the J end by 9 bases, with 12 bases between.

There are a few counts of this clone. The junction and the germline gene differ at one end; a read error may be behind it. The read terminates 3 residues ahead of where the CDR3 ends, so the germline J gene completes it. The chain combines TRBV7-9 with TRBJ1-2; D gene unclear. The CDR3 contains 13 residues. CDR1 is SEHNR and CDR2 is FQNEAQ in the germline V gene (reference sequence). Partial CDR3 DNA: TGTTCCAGCAGCTTAGCCCAGGACTATGGC. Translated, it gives CSSSLAQDYG. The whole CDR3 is CSSSLAQDYGYTF.

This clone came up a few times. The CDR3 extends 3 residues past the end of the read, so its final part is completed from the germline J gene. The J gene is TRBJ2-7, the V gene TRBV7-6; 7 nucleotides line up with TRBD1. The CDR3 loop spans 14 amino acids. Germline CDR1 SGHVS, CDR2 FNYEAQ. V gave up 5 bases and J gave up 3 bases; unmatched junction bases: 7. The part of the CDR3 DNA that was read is TGTGCCAGCAGCGCCTCGCAGGGGGTCTACGAG. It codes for CASSASQGVYE. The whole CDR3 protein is CASSASQGVYEQYF.

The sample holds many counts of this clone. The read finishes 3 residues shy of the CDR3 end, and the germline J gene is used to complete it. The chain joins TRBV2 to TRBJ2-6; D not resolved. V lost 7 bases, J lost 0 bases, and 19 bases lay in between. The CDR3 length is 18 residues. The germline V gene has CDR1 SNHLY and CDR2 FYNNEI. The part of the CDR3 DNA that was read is TGTGCCAGCACAAAGAGAGGAAGGGTGTTCTCTGGGGCCAACGTC. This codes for CASTKRGRVFSGANV. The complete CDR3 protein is CASTKRGRVFSGANVLTF.

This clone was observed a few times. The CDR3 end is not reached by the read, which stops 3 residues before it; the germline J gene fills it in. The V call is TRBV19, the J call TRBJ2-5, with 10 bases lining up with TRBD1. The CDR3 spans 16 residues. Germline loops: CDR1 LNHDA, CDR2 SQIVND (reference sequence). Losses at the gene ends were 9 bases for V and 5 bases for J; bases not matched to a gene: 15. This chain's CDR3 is CASSKNPPGQGETQYF. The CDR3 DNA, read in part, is TGTGCCAGCTCTAAAAACCCTCCGGGACAGGGGGAGACC.

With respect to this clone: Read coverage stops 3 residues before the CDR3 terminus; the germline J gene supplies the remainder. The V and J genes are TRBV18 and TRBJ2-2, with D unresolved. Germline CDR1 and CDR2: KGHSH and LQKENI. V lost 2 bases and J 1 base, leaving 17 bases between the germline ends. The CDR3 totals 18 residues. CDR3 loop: CASSPYTHITENTGELFF. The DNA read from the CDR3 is TGTGCCAGCTCACCATACACTCATATTACAGAGAACACCGGGGAG.

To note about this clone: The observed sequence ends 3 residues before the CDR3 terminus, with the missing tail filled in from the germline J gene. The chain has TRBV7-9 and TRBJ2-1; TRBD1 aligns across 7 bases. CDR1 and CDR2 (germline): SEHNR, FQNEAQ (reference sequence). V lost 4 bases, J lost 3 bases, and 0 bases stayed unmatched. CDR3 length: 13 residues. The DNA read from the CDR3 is TGTGCCAGCAGCTACAGGGGCTACAATGAG. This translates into CASSYRGYNE. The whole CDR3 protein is CASSYRGYNEQFF.

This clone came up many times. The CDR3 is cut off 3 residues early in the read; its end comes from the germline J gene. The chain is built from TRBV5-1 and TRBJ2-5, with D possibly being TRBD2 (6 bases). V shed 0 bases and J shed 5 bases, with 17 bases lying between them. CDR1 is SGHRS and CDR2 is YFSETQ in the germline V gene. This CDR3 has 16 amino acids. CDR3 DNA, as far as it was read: TGCGCCAGCAGCTTGGATCCGGGGGTGACATTTGAGACC. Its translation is CASSLDPGVTFET. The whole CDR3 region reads CASSLDPGVTFETQYF.

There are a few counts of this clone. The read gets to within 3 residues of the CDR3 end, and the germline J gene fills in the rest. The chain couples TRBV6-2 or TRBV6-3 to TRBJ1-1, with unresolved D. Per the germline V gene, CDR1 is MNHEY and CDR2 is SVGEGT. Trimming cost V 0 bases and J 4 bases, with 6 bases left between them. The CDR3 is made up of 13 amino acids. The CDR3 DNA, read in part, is TGTGCCAGCAGTTACTCCTTGGCCACTGAA. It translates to CASSYSLATE. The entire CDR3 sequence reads CASSYSLATEAFF.

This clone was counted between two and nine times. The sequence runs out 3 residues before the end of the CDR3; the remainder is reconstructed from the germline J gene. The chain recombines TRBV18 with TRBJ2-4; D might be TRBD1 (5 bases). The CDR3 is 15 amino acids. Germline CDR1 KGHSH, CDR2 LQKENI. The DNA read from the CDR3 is TGTGCCAGCTCACCACTGTCAGGGTTTGAACAGACT. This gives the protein CASSPLSGFEQT. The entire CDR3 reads CASSPLSGFEQTQYF.

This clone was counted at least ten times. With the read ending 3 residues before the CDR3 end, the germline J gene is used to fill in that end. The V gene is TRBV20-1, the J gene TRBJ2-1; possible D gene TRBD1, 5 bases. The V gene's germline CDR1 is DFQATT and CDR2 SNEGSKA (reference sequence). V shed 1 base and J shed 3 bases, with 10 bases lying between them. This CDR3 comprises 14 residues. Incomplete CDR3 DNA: TGCAGTGCTAGAGGGCGAGACAGCTACAATGAG. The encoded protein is CSARGRDSYNE. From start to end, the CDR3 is CSARGRDSYNEQFF.

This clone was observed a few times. CDR3 protein: CASSIVGRTETQYF. Partial CDR3 DNA: TGTGCCAGTAGTATAGTGGGCAGAACAGAGACC. This rearrangement joins TRBV19 to TRBJ2-5; D gene unclear. The DNA ends 3 residues before the CDR3 does, and the rest of the CDR3 is filled in from the germline J gene. Trimming took off 1 base at V and 4 bases at J, with 10 bases between the two ends. Germline V gene sequence: CDR1 LNHDA, CDR2 SQIVND (reference sequence). The CDR3 has 14 amino acids.

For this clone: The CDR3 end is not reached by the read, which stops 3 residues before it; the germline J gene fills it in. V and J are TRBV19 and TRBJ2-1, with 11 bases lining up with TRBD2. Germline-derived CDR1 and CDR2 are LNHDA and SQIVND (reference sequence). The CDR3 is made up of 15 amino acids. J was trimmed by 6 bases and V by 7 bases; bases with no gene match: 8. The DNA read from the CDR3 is TGTGCCAGTACGAGAGGACTAGCGGGTTCCAATGAG. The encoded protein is CASTRGLAGSNE. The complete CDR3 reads CASTRGLAGSNEQFF.

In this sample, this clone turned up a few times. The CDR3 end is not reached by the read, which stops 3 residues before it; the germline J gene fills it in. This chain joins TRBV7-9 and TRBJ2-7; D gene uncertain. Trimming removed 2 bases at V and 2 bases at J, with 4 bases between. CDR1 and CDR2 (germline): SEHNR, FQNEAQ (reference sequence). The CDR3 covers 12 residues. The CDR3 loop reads CASSLTAYEQYF. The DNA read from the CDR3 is TGTGCCAGCAGCTTAACAGCCTACGAG.

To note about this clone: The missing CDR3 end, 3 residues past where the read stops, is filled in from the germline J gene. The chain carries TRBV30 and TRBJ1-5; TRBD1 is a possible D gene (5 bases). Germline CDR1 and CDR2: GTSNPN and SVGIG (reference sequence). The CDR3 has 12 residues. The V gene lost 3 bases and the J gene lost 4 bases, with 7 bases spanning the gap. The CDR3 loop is CAWRQENQPQHF. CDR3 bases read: TGTGCCTGGAGACAGGAGAATCAGCCC.